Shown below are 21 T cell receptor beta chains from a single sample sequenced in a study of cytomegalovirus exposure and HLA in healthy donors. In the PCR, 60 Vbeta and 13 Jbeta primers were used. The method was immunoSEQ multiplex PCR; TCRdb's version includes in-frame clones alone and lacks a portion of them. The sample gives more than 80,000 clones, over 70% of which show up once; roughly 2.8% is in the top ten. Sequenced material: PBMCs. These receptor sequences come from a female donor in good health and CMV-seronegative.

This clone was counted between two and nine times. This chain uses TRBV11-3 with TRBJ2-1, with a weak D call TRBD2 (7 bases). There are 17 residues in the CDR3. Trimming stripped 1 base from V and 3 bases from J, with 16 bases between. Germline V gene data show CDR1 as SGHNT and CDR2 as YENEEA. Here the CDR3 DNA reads TGTGCCAGCAGCTTAGTAAGGGGGGGAGGCATCTACAATGAGCAGTTCTTC. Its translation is CASSLVRGGGIYNEQFF.

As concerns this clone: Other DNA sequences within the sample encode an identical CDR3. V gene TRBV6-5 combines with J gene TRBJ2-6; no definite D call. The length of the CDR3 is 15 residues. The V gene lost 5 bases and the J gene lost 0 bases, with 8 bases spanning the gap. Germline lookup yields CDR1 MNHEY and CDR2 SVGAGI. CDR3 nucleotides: TGTGCCAGCAGTCTGTACAACTCTGGGGCCAACGTCCTGACTTTC. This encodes CASSLYNSGANVLTF.

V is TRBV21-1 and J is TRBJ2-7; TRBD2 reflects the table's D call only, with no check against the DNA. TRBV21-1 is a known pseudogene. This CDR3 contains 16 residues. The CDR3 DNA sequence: TGTGCCAGCAGCTCCCAAGGGGAGGGCCGGGCCTACGAGCAGTACTTC. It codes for CASSSQGEGRAYEQYF.

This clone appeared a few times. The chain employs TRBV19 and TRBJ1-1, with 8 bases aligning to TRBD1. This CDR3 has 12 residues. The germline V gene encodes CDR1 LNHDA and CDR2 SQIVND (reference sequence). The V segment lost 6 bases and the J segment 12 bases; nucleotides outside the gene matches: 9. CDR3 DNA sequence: TGTGCCAGTAGGTCCACAGGGGGAGAATCTTTCTTT. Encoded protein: CASRSTGGESFF.

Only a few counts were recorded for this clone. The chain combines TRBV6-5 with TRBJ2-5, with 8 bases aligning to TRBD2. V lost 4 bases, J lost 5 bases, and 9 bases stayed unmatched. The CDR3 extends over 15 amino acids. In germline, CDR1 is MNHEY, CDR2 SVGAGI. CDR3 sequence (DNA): TGTGCCAGCAGTTCCTCAGCGGGAGAGGGGGAGACCCAGTACTTC. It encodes CASSSSAGEGETQYF.

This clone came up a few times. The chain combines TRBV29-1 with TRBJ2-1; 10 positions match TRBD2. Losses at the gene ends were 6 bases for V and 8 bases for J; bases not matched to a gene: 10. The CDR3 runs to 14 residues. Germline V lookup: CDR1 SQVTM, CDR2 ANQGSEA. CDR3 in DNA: TGCAGCGTCAATAGCGGGAGGCTCGGGGATGAGCAGTTCTTC. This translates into CSVNSGRLGDEQFF.

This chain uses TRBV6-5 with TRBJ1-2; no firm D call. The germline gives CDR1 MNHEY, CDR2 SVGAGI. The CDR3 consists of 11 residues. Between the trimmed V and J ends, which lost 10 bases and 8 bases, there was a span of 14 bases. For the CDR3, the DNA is TGTGCCACCCGGGGAGCGAGGGGCTACACCTTC. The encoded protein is CATRGARGYTF.

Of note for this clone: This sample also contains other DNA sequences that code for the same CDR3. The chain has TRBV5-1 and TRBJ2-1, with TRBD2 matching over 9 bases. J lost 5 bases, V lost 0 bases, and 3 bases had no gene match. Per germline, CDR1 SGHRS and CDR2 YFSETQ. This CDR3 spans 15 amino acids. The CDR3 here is CASSLEGLANNEQFF. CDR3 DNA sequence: TGCGCCAGCAGCTTGGAAGGACTAGCGAACAATGAGCAGTTCTTC. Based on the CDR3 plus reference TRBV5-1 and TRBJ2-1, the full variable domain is KAGVTQTPRYLIKTRGQQVTLSCSPISGHRSVSWYQQTPGQGLQFLFEYFSETQRNKGNFPGRFSGRQFSNSRSEMNVSTLELGDSALYLCASSLEGLANNEQFFGPGTRLTVL.

The CDR3 bases are TGTGCCAGTAGTATCGACAGGGTTGTTGGCTACACCTTC. Its translation: CASSIDRVVGYTF. The chain joins TRBV19 to TRBJ1-2, with 7 nucleotides matching TRBD1. Trimming took 3 bases from V and 7 from J; bases not matched to a gene: 5. This CDR3 is built from 13 residues. Germline V gene data show CDR1 as LNHDA and CDR2 as SQIVND (reference sequence).

The CDR3 region has the DNA TGTGCCAGCAGCTTCCTCGGGAGCACCGGGGAGCTGTTTTTT. Its translation: CASSFLGSTGELFF. The J gene is TRBJ2-2, the V gene TRBV7-9, with a possible D match to TRBD2 (6 bases). CDR1 SEHNR and CDR2 FQNEAQ come from the germline V gene (reference sequence). This CDR3 region has 14 residues. Trimming removed 3 bases at V and 4 bases at J, with 9 bases between.

CDR3 sequence reads: CASTRGDGFSNQPQHF. The CDR3 region has the DNA TGTGCCAGTACCCGGGGGGACGGTTTTAGCAATCAGCCCCAGCATTTT. V is TRBV7-9 and J is TRBJ1-5; D might be TRBD1 (5 bases). This CDR3 contains 16 residues. Germline V gene lookup returns CDR1 SEHNR and CDR2 FQNEAQ (reference sequence). With 9 bases removed from V and 0 bases from J, the gap between germline ends came to 18 bases.

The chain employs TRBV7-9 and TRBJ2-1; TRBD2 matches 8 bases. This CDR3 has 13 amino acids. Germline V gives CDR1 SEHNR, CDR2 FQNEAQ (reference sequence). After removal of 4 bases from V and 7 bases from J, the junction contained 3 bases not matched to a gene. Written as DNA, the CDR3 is TGTGCCAGCAGCTATAGCGGGAAGAATGAGCAGTTCTTC. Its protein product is CASSYSGKNEQFF.

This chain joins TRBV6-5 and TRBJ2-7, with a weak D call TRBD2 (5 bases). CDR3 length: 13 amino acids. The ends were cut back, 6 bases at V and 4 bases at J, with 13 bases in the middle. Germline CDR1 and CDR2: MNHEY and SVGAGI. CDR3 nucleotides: TGTGCCAGCAGCAGTTCGAGGGTGTACGAGCAGTACTTC. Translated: CASSSSRVYEQYF.

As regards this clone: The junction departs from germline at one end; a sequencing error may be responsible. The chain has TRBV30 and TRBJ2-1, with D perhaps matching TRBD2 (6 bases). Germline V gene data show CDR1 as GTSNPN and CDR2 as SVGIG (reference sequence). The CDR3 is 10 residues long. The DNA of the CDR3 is TGTGCCTGGGGAGGGGCCACTCCGCTCTTC. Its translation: CAWGGATPLF.

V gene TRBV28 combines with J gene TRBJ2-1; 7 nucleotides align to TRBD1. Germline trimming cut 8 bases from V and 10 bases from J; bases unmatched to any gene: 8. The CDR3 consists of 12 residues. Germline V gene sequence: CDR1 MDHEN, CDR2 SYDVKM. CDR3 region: CASGWTGLEQFF. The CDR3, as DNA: TGTGCCAGCGGGTGGACAGGTCTCGAGCAGTTCTTC.

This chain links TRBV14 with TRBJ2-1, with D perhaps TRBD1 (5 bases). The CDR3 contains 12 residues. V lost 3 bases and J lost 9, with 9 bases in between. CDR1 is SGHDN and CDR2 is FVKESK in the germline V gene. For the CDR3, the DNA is TGTGCCAGCAGCCAGGGGCGCATTGAGCAGTTCTTC. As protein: CASSQGRIEQFF.

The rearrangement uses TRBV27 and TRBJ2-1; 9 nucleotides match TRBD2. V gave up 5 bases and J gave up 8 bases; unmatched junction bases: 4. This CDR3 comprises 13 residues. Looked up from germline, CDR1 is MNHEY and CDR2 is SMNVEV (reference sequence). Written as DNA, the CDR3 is TGTGCCAGCAGTCCAAGCGGGAGGTATGAGCAGTTCTTC. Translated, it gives CASSPSGRYEQFF.

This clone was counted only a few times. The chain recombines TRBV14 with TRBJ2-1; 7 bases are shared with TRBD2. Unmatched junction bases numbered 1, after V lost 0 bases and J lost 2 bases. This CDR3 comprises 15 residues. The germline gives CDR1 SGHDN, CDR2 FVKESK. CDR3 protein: CASSQERGAYNEQFF. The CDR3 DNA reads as TGTGCCAGCAGCCAAGAACGGGGGGCCTACAATGAGCAGTTCTTC.

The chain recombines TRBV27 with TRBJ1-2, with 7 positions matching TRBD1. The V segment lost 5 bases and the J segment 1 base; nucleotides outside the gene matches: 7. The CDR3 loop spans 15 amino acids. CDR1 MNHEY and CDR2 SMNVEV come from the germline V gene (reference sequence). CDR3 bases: TGTGCCAGCAGTGGCGCGGGACAGAATAACTATGGCTACACCTTC. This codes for CASSGAGQNNYGYTF.

CDR3 DNA: TGTGCCAGCAGTGAGGGGTGGACTAGCGGGAGAGGTGATGAGCAGTTCTTC. The encoded protein is CASSEGWTSGRGDEQFF. The chain couples TRBV6-1 to TRBJ2-1; TRBD2 matches at 13 bases. Germline lookup yields CDR1 MNHNS and CDR2 SASEGT. J was trimmed by 8 bases and V by 3 bases; bases with no gene match: 10. This CDR3 comprises 17 residues.

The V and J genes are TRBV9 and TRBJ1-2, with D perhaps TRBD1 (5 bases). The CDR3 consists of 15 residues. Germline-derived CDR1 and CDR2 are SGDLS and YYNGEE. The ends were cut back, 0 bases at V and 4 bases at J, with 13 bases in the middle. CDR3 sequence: CASSVAPRATYGYTF. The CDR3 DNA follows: TGTGCCAGCAGCGTAGCTCCCAGGGCTACCTATGGCTACACCTTC.